A single sample gave rise to the 22 T cell receptor beta chains below, sequenced in a study of CD8+CD57+ T cells in acquired aplastic anemia. It was patients with CD8+CD57+ cell expansion by flow cytometry who were chosen for sequencing. Profiling of TCR beta VDJ combinations and CDR3 sequences used genomic DNA as template. TCRdb called the reads again in MiXCR, with one record for every CDR3 protein. The sample comprises some 150,000 distinct CDR3 sequences, over 50% of which are singletons, and roughly 12% rests with the top ten. The sample was sorted CD4+, CD8+, or CD8+CD57+ T cells (not recorded which) from PBMCs. These TCRs come from a human donor with aplastic anemia.

The chain uses TRBV19 and TRBJ2-3, with TRBD2 as a possible D gene (6 bases). Trimming cost V 3 bases and J 0 bases, with 10 bases left between them. CDR1 and CDR2 from the germline V gene are LNHDA and SQIVND (reference sequence). The CDR3 consists of 15 residues. The DNA for the CDR3 is TGTGCCAGTAGTATCTCCGGGAGCAGCACAGATACGCAGTATTTT. Its translation: CASSISGSSTDTQYF.

This chain joins TRBV15 and TRBJ1-1; D not resolved. V gave up 7 bases and J gave up 3 bases, with 18 bases separating them. The CDR3 spans 15 residues. From germline, CDR1 is LNHNV and CDR2 YYDKDF (reference sequence). The CDR3 DNA sequence: TGTGCCACCAACCGAGACGCTGATTCGGACACTGAAGCTTTCTTT. It translates to CATNRDADSDTEAFF.

This clonotype was detected a few times. The chain carries TRBV7-6 and TRBJ1-2; TRBD1 is a possible D gene (5 bases). Trimming removed 6 bases at V and 0 bases at J, with 11 bases between. CDR3 length: 14 amino acids. Germline V gives CDR1 SGHVS, CDR2 FNYEAQ. The DNA for the CDR3 is TGTGCCAGCAGTCCTAGGGGAGCTAACTATGGCTACACCTTC. Its translation is CASSPRGANYGYTF.

This sequence joins TRBV7-8 and TRBJ1-1; D is unresolved. This CDR3 is built from 12 residues. CDR1 and CDR2 from the germline V gene are SGHVS and FQNEAQ. V was pared by 3 bases and J by 4 bases, with 6 bases between. The CDR3 DNA reads as TGTGCCAGCAGCTTCGATCCCACTGAAGCTTTCTTT. It is translated as CASSFDPTEAFF.

This clonotype was seen once. The chain carries TRBV19 and TRBJ1-3, with D perhaps matching TRBD1 (5 bases). The CDR3 extends over 19 amino acids. Trimming shortened V by 4 bases and J by 4 bases, and 26 bases separated the two germline ends. CDR1 is LNHDA, CDR2 SQIVND, per germline (reference sequence). The CDR3 reads CASSRPGQGLFQSGNTIYF. The DNA of the CDR3 is TGTGCCAGTAGTAGGCCTGGGCAGGGACTCTTTCAGAGCGGAAACACCATATATTTT.

This clonotype was counted at least ten times. The chain is built from TRBV20-1 and TRBJ1-2, with a possible D match to TRBD1 (5 bases). The germline V gene encodes CDR1 DFQATT and CDR2 SNEGSKA (reference sequence). This CDR3 has 11 amino acids. Trimming cost V 3 bases and J 8 bases, with 10 bases left between them. The CDR3: CSARFQGGYTF. The CDR3 DNA reads TGCAGTGCTAGGTTTCAGGGAGGCTACACCTTC.

Details on this clonotype: Mismatch with germline at one junction end may stem from a read error. This rearrangement joins TRBV10-3 to TRBJ1-1, with D uncertain. The germline CDR1 and CDR2 sequences are ENHRY and SYGVKD. The CDR3 spans 13 residues. The CDR3 is CAVSESLLTEAFF. In DNA, the CDR3 is TGTGCCGTCAGTGAATCCCTACTAACTGAAGCTTTCTTT.

The chain carries TRBV7-7 and TRBJ2-1, with TRBD2 matching over 13 bases. Germline V gives CDR1 SSHAT, CDR2 FNYEAQ (reference sequence). Losses at the gene ends were 1 base for V and 8 bases for J; bases not matched to a gene: 2. The CDR3 runs 15 residues. The CDR3: CASSLVGLAGDEQFF. In DNA, the CDR3 is TGTGCCAGCAGCTTAGTTGGACTAGCGGGAGATGAGCAGTTCTTC.

About this clonotype itself: A much larger clone differs by one base, so this may be a read error. The V call is TRBV3-1, the J call TRBJ2-1; D might be TRBD2 (5 bases). Per the germline V gene, CDR1 is LGHDT and CDR2 is YNNKEL (reference sequence). CDR3 length: 12 amino acids. CDR3 nucleotide sequence: TGTGCCAGCACCAACGACTACAGTGAGCAGTTCTTC. Protein product: CASTNDYSEQFF.

This chain connects TRBV7-8 to TRBJ1-2, with D unclear. This CDR3 comprises 14 residues. Trimming removed 0 bases from V and 2 bases from J, with 7 bases in between. CDR1 and CDR2 (germline): SGHVS, FQNEAQ. CDR3 bases: TGTGCCAGCAGCTTAGCGACGGGGAACTATGGCTACACCTTC. Translating it yields CASSLATGNYGYTF.

The chain uses TRBV10-3 and TRBJ2-7, with TRBD2 matching over 7 bases. The CDR3 loop spans 14 amino acids. The V gene's germline CDR1 is ENHRY and CDR2 SYGVKD. After removal of 10 bases from V and 0 bases from J, the junction contained 9 bases not matched to a gene. In DNA form, the CDR3 reads TGTGCCACGGCGGGACTAACAAACTCCTACGAGCAGTACTTC. This encodes CATAGLTNSYEQYF.

CDR3 loop: CASSQTGSPLHF. CDR3 coding DNA: TGTGCCAGCAGTCAGACAGGGTCGCCCCTCCACTTT. The rearrangement joins TRBV2 to TRBJ1-6; 7 bases map to TRBD1. The CDR3 has 12 residues. Germline CDR1 is SNHLY and CDR2 is FYNNEI. V lost 5 bases to trimming and J lost 13 bases; unmatched junction nucleotides: 5.

This chain uses TRBV6-4 with TRBJ2-5, with 15 positions matching TRBD2. With 5 bases clipped from V and 5 bases from J, the junction kept 6 bases outside the gene matches. From germline, CDR1 is MRHNA and CDR2 SNTAGT. This CDR3 has 16 amino acids. CDR3 residues: CASSYRTSGGAETQYF. The DNA for the CDR3 is TGTGCCAGCAGTTACAGGACTAGCGGGGGGGCGGAGACCCAGTACTTC.

DNA for the CDR3: TGTGCCAGCAGTGACTCGGCTAGCGGGGCCTACGAGCAGTACTTC. This encodes CASSDSASGAYEQYF. This sequence joins TRBV6-4 and TRBJ2-7; TRBD2 aligns across 9 bases. The germline CDR1 and CDR2 sequences are MRHNA and SNTAGT. This CDR3 is built from 15 residues. V was clipped by 0 bases and J by 2 bases; unmatched bases: 2.

This clonotype appeared many times. The chain employs TRBV11-2 and TRBJ2-3; 14 nucleotides match TRBD2. Losses at the gene ends were 4 bases for V and 5 bases for J; bases not matched to a gene: 5. The germline V gene has CDR1 SGHAT and CDR2 FQNNGV. The CDR3 runs to 16 residues. DNA for the CDR3: TGTGCCAGCAGCTCCGGGACTAGCGGGGGTGGAGATACGCAGTATTTT. It yields the protein CASSSGTSGGGDTQYF. The complete variable domain, with remaining parts taken from reference TRBV11-2 and TRBJ2-3, reads EAGVAQSPRYKIIEKRQSVAFWCNPISGHATLYWYQQILGQGPKLLIQFQNNGVVDDSQLPKDRFSAERLKGVDSTLKIQPAKLEDSAVYLCASSSGTSGGGDTQYFGPGTRLTVL.

This clonotype was recorded a few times. This chain uses TRBV19 with TRBJ1-5, with 10 bases aligning to TRBD1. This CDR3 is built from 15 residues. The trim removed 10 bases at V and 6 bases at J, leaving 12 bases unmatched. Germline assignment: CDR1 LNHDA and CDR2 SQIVND (reference sequence). CDR3 sequence reads: CATSLGQGTGQPQHF. In DNA, the CDR3 is TGTGCCACCTCCCTGGGACAGGGGACGGGTCAGCCCCAGCATTTT. The full variable domain, rest sourced from reference TRBV19 and TRBJ1-5, is DGGITQSPKYLFRKEGQNVTLSCEQNLNHDAMYWYRQDPGQGLRLIYYSQIVNDFQKGDIAEGYSVSREKKESFPLTVTSAQKNPTAFYLCATSLGQGTGQPQHFGDGTRLSIL.

In its sample, this clonotype was seen many times. The chain employs TRBV7-6 and TRBJ1-5; no clear D gene. The CDR3 covers 18 residues. V lost 3 bases and J 0 bases, leaving 18 bases between the germline ends. Germline V gene data show CDR1 as SGHVS and CDR2 as FNYEAQ. Written as DNA, the CDR3 is TGTGCCAGCAGCTTGGCAGCTGGGTTTGGTGGTAGCAATCAGCCCCAGCATTTT. Its protein product is CASSLAAGFGGSNQPQHF.

The chain uses TRBV7-8 and TRBJ1-6, with D uncertain. Germline values: CDR1 SGHVS, CDR2 FQNEAQ. Deletions cut 3 bases from V and 8 bases from J, with 8 bases between. The CDR3 totals 13 residues. The CDR3 DNA reads TGTGCCAGCAGCTTGGAGCCCGATTCACCCCTCCACTTT. Translated, it gives CASSLEPDSPLHF.

This clonotype was observed many times. The chain recombines TRBV20-1 with TRBJ2-7; 7 nucleotides match TRBD1. CDR1 and CDR2 (germline): DFQATT, SNEGSKA (reference sequence). The CDR3 covers 14 residues. V trimming: 3 bases; J trimming: 5 bases; junction bases outside the gene matches: 10. In DNA, the CDR3 is TGCAGTGCTAGGCCGGCAGGGACAGCCCACGAGCAGTACTTC. Its translation is CSARPAGTAHEQYF.

This chain connects TRBV20-1 to TRBJ1-6; D unclear. Germline V lookup: CDR1 DFQATT, CDR2 SNEGSKA (reference sequence). Trimming took off 4 bases at V and 0 bases at J, with 13 bases between the two ends. The CDR3 loop spans 16 amino acids. CDR3 sequence: CSATPGSSSYNSPLHF. The CDR3, as DNA: TGCAGTGCTACCCCGGGGTCTAGCTCCTATAATTCACCCCTCCACTTT.

This chain uses TRBV10-3 with TRBJ1-6; possibly TRBD1 for D (5 bases). V was clipped by 7 bases and J by 5 bases, with 9 bases between them. The length of the CDR3 is 13 residues. Per the germline V gene, CDR1 is ENHRY and CDR2 is SYGVKD. The CDR3 here is CAIKGRDNSPLHF. In DNA form, the CDR3 reads TGTGCCATCAAAGGCAGGGATAATTCACCCCTCCACTTT.

A few counts support this clonotype. CDR3 in DNA: TGTGCCAGCAGTGAACAGAACACCGGGGAGCTGTTTTTT. This sequence encodes CASSEQNTGELFF. V usage is TRBV2 and J usage is TRBJ2-2; D gene ambiguous. CDR1 SNHLY and CDR2 FYNNEI come from the germline V gene. CDR3 length equals 13 residues. Trimming removed 2 bases at V and 1 base at J, with 2 bases between.